This entry lists 24 T cell receptor beta chains sequenced from one sample in a study of T cell responses to AZD1222 COVID-19 vaccine. Method: immunoSEQ multiplex PCR; TCRdb's copy keeps in-frame clones and lacks some. Here the sample spans over 85,000 clones, roughly 86% being singletons. Sample: peripheral blood, taken 28 days after the second AZD1222 dose. These receptors were collected from an adult who received the AZD1222 COVID-19 vaccine.

The V and J genes are TRBV6-1 and TRBJ1-5; D is uncertain. Trimming took off 2 bases at V and 1 base at J, with 12 bases between the two ends. The length of the CDR3 is 16 residues. Germline V gene sequence: CDR1 MNHNS, CDR2 SASEGT. The CDR3, as DNA: TGTGCCAGCAGTGAATTTCCGGGGTCAAGCAATCAGCCCCAGCATTTT. Translating gives CASSEFPGSSNQPQHF.

The chain links TRBV11-2 to TRBJ1-5; no clear D gene. Trimming left V 1 base short and J 2 bases short, with 6 bases between. Germline CDR1 reads SGHAT; CDR2 reads FQNNGV. There are 14 residues in the CDR3. The CDR3 spells CASSLGMGNQPQHF. For the CDR3, the DNA is TGTGCCAGCAGCTTAGGGATGGGCAATCAGCCCCAGCATTTT.

This clone was seen more than once but under ten times. The chain carries TRBV7-8 and TRBJ2-1, with 7 bases identical to TRBD2. Germline trimming cut 5 bases from V and 7 bases from J; bases unmatched to any gene: 11. Germline CDR1 is SGHVS and CDR2 is FQNEAQ. The CDR3 has 15 amino acids. The CDR3 DNA follows: TGTGCCAGCAGCCTTTGGGAGGGCCTCTTGAATGAGCAGTTCTTC. This sequence encodes CASSLWEGLLNEQFF.

The chain has TRBV6-6 and TRBJ2-7; 10 nucleotides line up with TRBD2. Germline V gene lookup returns CDR1 MNHNY and CDR2 SVGAGI (reference sequence). The CDR3 sequence is 15 residues long. V lost 6 bases and J lost 5; bases outside the gene matches: 10. DNA for the CDR3: TGTGCCAGCAGACTAGCGGGGATGTCGGGGAACGAGCAGTACTTC. It translates to CASRLAGMSGNEQYF.

The chain has TRBV27 and TRBJ1-6, with TRBD1 identical over 8 bases. Germline V gene data show CDR1 as MNHEY and CDR2 as SMNVEV (reference sequence). V dropped 1 base and J dropped 9; count of bases not matched to a gene: 8. This CDR3 has 16 amino acids. In nucleotides, the CDR3 is TGTGCCAGCAGTTTATTAGCCGGACAGGGCGGTTCACCCCTCCACTTT. This translates into CASSLLAGQGGSPLHF.

The chain uses TRBV19 and TRBJ1-1; 7 bases align to TRBD1. This CDR3 is built from 16 residues. V lost 6 bases and J lost 2; bases outside the gene matches: 12. Germline V gives CDR1 LNHDA, CDR2 SQIVND (reference sequence). The CDR3 loop reads CASSPWEGAGNTEAFF. The CDR3 DNA is TGTGCCAGTAGCCCATGGGAGGGGGCCGGAAACACTGAAGCTTTCTTT.

This clone was seen a handful of times. The rearrangement uses TRBV24-1 and TRBJ2-1; D remains unclear. The CDR3 loop spans 11 amino acids. V was pared by 3 bases and J by 7 bases, with 3 bases between. CDR1 and CDR2 (germline): KGHDR, SFDVKD. Written as DNA, the CDR3 is TGTGCCACCAGTGATCTAAATGAGCAGTTCTTC. Protein sequence: CATSDLNEQFF.

The genes are TRBV11-2 and TRBJ1-4; D may be TRBD1 (5 bases). Germline CDR1 reads SGHAT; CDR2 reads FQNNGV. V gave up 5 bases and J gave up 4 bases, with 11 bases separating them. The CDR3 is made up of 14 amino acids. CDR3 bases: TGTGCCAGCAGCGCTATGGGGCTTAATGAAAAACTGTTTTTT. The encoded protein is CASSAMGLNEKLFF. Based on the CDR3 plus reference TRBV11-2 and TRBJ1-4, the full variable domain is EAGVAQSPRYKIIEKRQSVAFWCNPISGHATLYWYQQILGQGPKLLIQFQNNGVVDDSQLPKDRFSAERLKGVDSTLKIQPAKLEDSAVYLCASSAMGLNEKLFFGSGTQLSVL.

The CDR3 nucleotides read TGTGCCAGCAGCCATGGGACGGGGACGAGGGAGACCCAGTACTTC. This translates into CASSHGTGTRETQYF. The chain carries TRBV7-2 and TRBJ2-5; either TRBD1 or TRBD2 may supply D (5 bases each). The CDR3 extends over 15 amino acids. The germline gives CDR1 SGHTA, CDR2 FQGNSA. V lost 5 bases and J lost 5, with 18 bases in between.

This clone was detected once. The chain uses TRBV7-2 and TRBJ2-7, with 7 bases aligning to TRBD2. V was pared by 3 bases and J by 3 bases, with 5 bases of the junction left unmatched. Germline V gene lookup returns CDR1 SGHTA and CDR2 FQGNSA. The CDR3 has 14 residues. The CDR3 DNA sequence: TGTGCCAGCAGCTTTGCGGGAGCAATCTACGAGCAGTACTTC. Encoded protein: CASSFAGAIYEQYF.

The rearrangement links TRBV4-1 to TRBJ2-3, with D possibly being TRBD2 (5 bases). The CDR3 is 13 residues long. Germline V gene sequence: CDR1 MGHRA, CDR2 YSYEKL. V was trimmed by 1 base and J by 8 bases, leaving 10 bases between them. The CDR3 protein is CASSQVGLATQYF. The CDR3, as DNA: TGCGCCAGCAGCCAAGTGGGCCTAGCTACGCAGTATTTT.

This clone showed up just a few times. The chain combines TRBV2 with TRBJ2-5; 10 nucleotides line up with TRBD2. The ends lost 8 bases at V and 2 bases at J; junction bases unmatched: 8. The CDR3 has 15 residues. Germline V lookup: CDR1 SNHLY, CDR2 FYNNEI. For the CDR3, the DNA is TGTGCCAGCGGGGGGCTAGCGGGAGATCAAGAGACCCAGTACTTC. Amino acid sequence: CASGGLAGDQETQYF.

This rearrangement joins TRBV28 to TRBJ1-2; TRBD1 is a possible D gene (5 bases). V was cut by 9 bases and J by 2 bases, with 16 bases left in between. Germline loops: CDR1 MDHEN, CDR2 SYDVKM. The CDR3 runs 14 residues. CDR3 in amino acids: CASVPGLQNYGYTF. The CDR3 DNA is TGTGCCAGTGTCCCGGGACTTCAAAACTATGGCTACACCTTC.

The chain is built from TRBV10-1 and TRBJ2-7; 9 nucleotides agree with TRBD2. Germline CDR1 WNHNN, CDR2 SYGVQD (reference sequence). The V segment lost 5 bases and the J segment 4 bases; nucleotides outside the gene matches: 6. CDR3 length: 14 residues. DNA for the CDR3: TGCGCCAGCAGTCCCGGGACTAGCTTGTACGAGCAGTACTTC. This gives the protein CASSPGTSLYEQYF.

J is TRBJ1-3 and V is TRBV27, with a possible D match to TRBD1 (6 bases). Germline CDR1 is MNHEY and CDR2 is SMNVEV (reference sequence). The CDR3 has 17 residues. Trimming took off 2 bases at V and 0 bases at J, with 14 bases between the two ends. This chain's CDR3 is CASSLTGHTDSGNTIYF. The CDR3, as DNA: TGTGCCAGCAGTTTAACGGGACACACTGACTCTGGAAACACCATATATTTT.

The rearrangement joins TRBV2 to TRBJ1-4; possible D gene TRBD1, 5 bases. Deletions cut 6 bases from V and 2 bases from J, with 13 bases between. This CDR3 comprises 15 residues. Germline values: CDR1 SNHLY, CDR2 FYNNEI. CDR3 protein: CASRAQGFTNEKLFF. The CDR3 coding sequence is TGTGCCAGCAGAGCTCAGGGATTTACTAATGAAAAACTGTTTTTT.

V gene TRBV19 combines with J gene TRBJ1-2; D unresolved. The CDR3 contains 13 residues. With 0 bases removed from V and 6 bases from J, the gap between germline ends came to 8 bases. Germline-derived CDR1 and CDR2 are LNHDA and SQIVND (reference sequence). CDR3 protein: CASSIEPDNGYTF. The CDR3 bases are TGTGCCAGTAGTATAGAACCTGACAATGGCTACACCTTC.

V and J are TRBV6-5 and TRBJ2-2, with 7 bases that match TRBD1. After removal of 8 bases from V and 5 bases from J, the junction contained 5 bases not matched to a gene. The CDR3 is 13 amino acids. Germline V CDR1 and CDR2: MNHEY, SVGAGI. CDR3 loop: CASRNRGTGELFF. CDR3 nucleotides: TGTGCCAGCCGCAACAGGGGAACCGGGGAGCTGTTTTTT.

The gene calls are TRBV6-5 and TRBJ2-1; the D is unclear. The CDR3 is 13 amino acids. The germline V and J ends were trimmed by 8 bases and 4 bases, with 12 bases remaining between them. CDR1 and CDR2 from the germline V gene are MNHEY and SVGAGI. CDR3 protein: CASSPLSYNEQFF. The DNA of the CDR3 is TGTGCCAGCTCCCCCCTCAGTTACAATGAGCAGTTCTTC.

This chain links TRBV7-9 with TRBJ1-2; 9 nucleotides align to TRBD1. V shed 2 bases, J shed 6 bases, and the junction held 7 bases outside the gene matches. There are 15 residues in the CDR3. Germline V lookup: CDR1 SEHNR, CDR2 FQNEAQ (reference sequence). In nucleotides, the CDR3 is TGTGCCAGCAGCTTACCCCCCGGACAGGGGAATGGCTACACCTTC. It specifies CASSLPPGQGNGYTF.

The chain links TRBV6-1 to TRBJ2-3, with D tentatively TRBD2 (7 bases). The length of the CDR3 is 17 residues. The V end was cut by 3 bases, the J end by 1 base, with 17 bases between. The germline CDR1 and CDR2 sequences are MNHNS and SASEGT. The CDR3 DNA is TGTGCCAGCAGTGAGCTGGGGGGGGGCGCGGGCACAGATACGCAGTATTTT. Translating it yields CASSELGGGAGTDTQYF.

V is TRBV11-3 and J is TRBJ2-2; perhaps D is TRBD1 or TRBD2 (5 bases each). This CDR3 contains 17 residues. Germline CDR1 SGHNT, CDR2 YENEEA. V lost 2 bases to trimming and J lost 2 bases, with 15 bases between them. The CDR3 protein is CASSLSPGPRNTGELFF. The CDR3 DNA follows: TGTGCCAGCAGCTTATCTCCGGGACCGCGCAACACCGGGGAGCTGTTTTTT.

V is TRBV12-2 and J is TRBJ2-3; the D call in the table, TRBD1, was not verified against the DNA. TRBV12-2 is tagged as a pseudogene. The CDR3 contains 18 residues. The CDR3 DNA sequence: TGTGCAAGTCGCTTAGGTCCCCGGGACAGGGGGCGAGTAGATACGCAGTATTTT. It specifies CASRLGPRDRGRVDTQYF.

The chain recombines TRBV18 with TRBJ2-7; D might be TRBD2 (6 bases). This CDR3 has 14 residues. Germline CDR1 KGHSH, CDR2 LQKENI. Deletions cut 4 bases from V and 5 bases from J, with 15 bases between. CDR3 DNA sequence: TGTGCCAGCTCACGGGACTCCCGGTCGGACGAGCAGTACTTC. Its translation: CASSRDSRSDEQYF.